This entry features one TCR beta chain sequence. The data stem from a study of blood T cells in healthy people across ages. For the second PCR, which ran for about 7 to 11 cycles, a sample-barcoded 5' primer and a J-beta primer mix were used. Each CDR3 protein gets one entry after TCRdb re-called the 5' RACE reads with MiXCR. The profile covers about 1 million distinct CDR3 sequences, with less than 25% appearing a single time and 0.65% to 0.95% taken by the ten largest. V was cut by 8 bases and J by 6 bases, with 19 bases left in between. The CDR3 has 15 amino acids. Looked up from germline, CDR1 is MGHRA and CDR2 is YSYEKL. These same records also appear under a second study, on T cells of mothers and their children. As that study records: Study donors consisted of a few healthy Caucasian mothers and their six children. Once extracted, all RNA went into cDNA synthesis at approximately 1.6 ug per 15 ul.

The source of this sequence is a girl aged 2 to 10 in good health. The sequenced sample consisted of blood. The chain combines TRBV4-1 with TRBJ1-4, with no clear D. The CDR3 is CASQPLGNLDEKLFF. The CDR3 bases are TGCGCCAGCCAACCATTAGGGAACTTAGATGAAAAACTGTTTTTT.